This T cell receptor (beta chain) was identified in a study of graft-versus-host responses after intestinal transplantation. Looking at the study overall: Following induction with anti-thymocyte globulin, all recipients were given tacrolimus and steroids for about three years. Whole-study findings and limits: Recipient marrow harbored GvH clones, some of which surfaced first in ileum or blood. High graft-versus-host to host-versus-graft clonal ratios were seen in allografts of patients with graft-donor T cell macrochimerism. An association linked early post-transplant HvG declines with peak circulating GvH clone levels.

The germline V and J ends were trimmed by 5 bases and 11 bases, with 10 bases remaining between them. Germline assignment: CDR1 MNHNY and CDR2 SVGAGI (reference sequence). This CDR3 spans 11 amino acids. Repertoires were generated with immunoSEQ multiplex PCR, while TCRdb's copy carries only in-frame clones and drops some. The sample carries roughly 110,000 clones, around 90% recorded once. As for this clone: Antigen specificity is unknown.

This clonotype was obtained from a human donor who was the organ donor for an intestinal transplant. The genes are TRBV6-6 and TRBJ2-1; a weak D match, TRBD2 (6 bases). This material consisted of unstimulated CD4+ T cells sorted from spleen or lymph node cells, taken before transplant. The CDR3 coding sequence is TGTGCCAGCAGTCGGGGCGGGAAGCAGTTCTTC. It is translated as CASSRGGKQFF.